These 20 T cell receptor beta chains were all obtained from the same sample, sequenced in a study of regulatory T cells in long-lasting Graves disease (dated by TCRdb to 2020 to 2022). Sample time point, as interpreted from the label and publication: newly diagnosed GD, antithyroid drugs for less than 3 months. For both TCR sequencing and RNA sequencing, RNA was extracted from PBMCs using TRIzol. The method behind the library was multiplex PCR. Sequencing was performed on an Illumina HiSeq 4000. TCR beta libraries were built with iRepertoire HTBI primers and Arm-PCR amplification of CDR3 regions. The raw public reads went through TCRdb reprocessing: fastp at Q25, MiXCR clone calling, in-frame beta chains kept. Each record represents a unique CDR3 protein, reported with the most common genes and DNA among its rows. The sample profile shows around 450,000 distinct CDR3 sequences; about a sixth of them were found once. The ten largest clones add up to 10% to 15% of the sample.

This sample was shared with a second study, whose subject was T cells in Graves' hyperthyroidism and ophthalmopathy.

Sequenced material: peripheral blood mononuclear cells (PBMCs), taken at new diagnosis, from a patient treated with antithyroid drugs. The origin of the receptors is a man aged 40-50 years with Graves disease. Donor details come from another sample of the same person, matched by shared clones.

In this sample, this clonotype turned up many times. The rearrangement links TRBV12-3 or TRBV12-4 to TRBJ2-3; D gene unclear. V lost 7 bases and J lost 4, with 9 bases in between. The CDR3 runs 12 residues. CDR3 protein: CASTPGADTQYF. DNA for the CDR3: TGTGCCAGCACCCCCGGAGCAGATACGCAGTATTTT.

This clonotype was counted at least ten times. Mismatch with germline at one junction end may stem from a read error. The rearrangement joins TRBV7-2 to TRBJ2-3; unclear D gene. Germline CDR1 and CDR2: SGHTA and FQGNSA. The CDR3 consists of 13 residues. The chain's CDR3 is CVSSLGVEDTQYF. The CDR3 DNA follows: TGTGTCAGCAGCTTAGGAGTTGAAGATACGCAGTATTTT. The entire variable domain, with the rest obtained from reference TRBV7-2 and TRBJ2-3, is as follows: GAGVSQSPSNKVTEKGKDVELRCDPISGHTALYWYRQSLGQGLEFLIYFQGNSAPDKSGLPSDRFSAERTGGSVSTLTIQRTQQEDSAVYLCVSSLGVEDTQYFGPGTRLTVL.

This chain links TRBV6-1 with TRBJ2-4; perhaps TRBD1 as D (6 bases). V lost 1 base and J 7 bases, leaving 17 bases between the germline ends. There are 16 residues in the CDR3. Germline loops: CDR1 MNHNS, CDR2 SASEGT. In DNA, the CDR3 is TGTGCCAGCAGTGAAGGGCAGGGACAAGCGGTTAACATTCAGTACTTC. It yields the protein CASSEGQGQAVNIQYF.

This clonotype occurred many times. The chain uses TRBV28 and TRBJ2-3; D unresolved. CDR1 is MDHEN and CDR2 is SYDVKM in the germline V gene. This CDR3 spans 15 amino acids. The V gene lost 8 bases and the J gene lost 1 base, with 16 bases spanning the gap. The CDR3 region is CASGRKGFRTDTQYF. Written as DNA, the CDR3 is TGTGCCAGCGGTCGAAAGGGATTTCGCACAGATACGCAGTATTTT. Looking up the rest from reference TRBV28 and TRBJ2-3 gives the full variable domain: DVKVTQSSRYLVKRTGEKVFLECVQDMDHENMFWYRQDPGLGLRLIYFSYDVKMKEKGDIPEGYSVSREKKERFSLILESASTNQTSMYLCASGRKGFRTDTQYFGPGTRLTVL.

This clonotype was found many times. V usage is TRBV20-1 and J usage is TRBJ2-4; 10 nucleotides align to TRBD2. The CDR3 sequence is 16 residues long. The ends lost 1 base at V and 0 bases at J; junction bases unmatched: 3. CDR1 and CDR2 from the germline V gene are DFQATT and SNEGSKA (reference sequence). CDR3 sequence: CSARGASGRAKNIQYF. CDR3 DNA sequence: TGCAGTGCTAGAGGGGCTAGCGGGAGAGCCAAAAACATTCAGTACTTC.

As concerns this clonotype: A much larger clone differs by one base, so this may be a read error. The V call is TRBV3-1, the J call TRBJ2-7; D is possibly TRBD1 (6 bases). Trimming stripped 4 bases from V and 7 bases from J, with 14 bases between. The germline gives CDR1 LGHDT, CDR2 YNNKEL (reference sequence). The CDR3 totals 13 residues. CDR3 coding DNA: TGTGCCAGCAGCCCAAACAGGGCGGGTGAGCAGTACTTC. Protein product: CASSPNRAGEQYF.

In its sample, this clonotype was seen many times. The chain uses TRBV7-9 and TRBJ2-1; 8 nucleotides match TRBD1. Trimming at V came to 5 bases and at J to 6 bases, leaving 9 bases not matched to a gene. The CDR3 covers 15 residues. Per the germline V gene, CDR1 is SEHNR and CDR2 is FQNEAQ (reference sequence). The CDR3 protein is CASSVGQGPGNEQFF. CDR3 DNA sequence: TGTGCCAGCAGCGTAGGACAGGGCCCGGGCAATGAGCAGTTCTTC.

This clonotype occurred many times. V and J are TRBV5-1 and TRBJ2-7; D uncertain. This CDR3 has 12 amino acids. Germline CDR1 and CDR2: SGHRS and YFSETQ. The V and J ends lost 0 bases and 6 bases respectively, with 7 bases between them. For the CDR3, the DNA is TGCGCCAGCAGCTTGGAAGGGCTCGAGCAGTACTTC. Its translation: CASSLEGLEQYF.

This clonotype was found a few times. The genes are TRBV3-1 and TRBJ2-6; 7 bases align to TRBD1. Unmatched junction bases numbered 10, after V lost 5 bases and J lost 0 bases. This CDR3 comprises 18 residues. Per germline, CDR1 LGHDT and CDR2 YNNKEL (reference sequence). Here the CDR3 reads CASSLSPGQRSGANVLTF. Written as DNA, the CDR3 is TGTGCCAGCAGCTTATCTCCGGGACAGCGCTCTGGGGCCAACGTCCTGACTTTC.

The CDR3 loop reads CASSEAGPGTARGGTQYF. CDR3 nucleotides: TGTGCCAGCAGTGAAGCTGGGCCGGGGACAGCGCGTGGAGGTACGCAGTATTTT. The chain carries TRBV6-1 and TRBJ2-3; 7 bases agree with TRBD1. The germline gives CDR1 MNHNS, CDR2 SASEGT. The CDR3 contains 18 residues. V lost 0 bases, J lost 8 bases, and 17 bases stayed unmatched.

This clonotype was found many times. CDR3 region: CASSFADREGEKLFF. The CDR3 coding sequence is TGTGCCAGCAGTTTCGCCGACAGGGAGGGGGAAAAACTGTTTTTT. The chain recombines TRBV28 with TRBJ1-4; 7 bases are a match to TRBD1. V was pared by 3 bases and J by 8 bases, with 9 bases of the junction left unmatched. Germline V lookup: CDR1 MDHEN, CDR2 SYDVKM. The CDR3 contains 15 residues.

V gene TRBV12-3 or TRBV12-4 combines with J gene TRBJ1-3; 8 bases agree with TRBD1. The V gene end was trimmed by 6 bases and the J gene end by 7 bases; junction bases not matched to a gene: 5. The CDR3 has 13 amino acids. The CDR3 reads CASSRGRGNTIYF. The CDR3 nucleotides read TGTGCCAGCAGCAGGGGGCGCGGGAACACCATATATTTT.

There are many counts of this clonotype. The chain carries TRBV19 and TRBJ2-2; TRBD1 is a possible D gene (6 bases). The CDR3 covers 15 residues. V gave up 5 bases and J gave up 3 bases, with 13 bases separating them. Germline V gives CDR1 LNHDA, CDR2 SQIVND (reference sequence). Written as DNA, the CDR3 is TGTGCCAGTAGTCTCTCCGGGACATACACCGGGGAGCTGTTTTTT. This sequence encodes CASSLSGTYTGELFF.

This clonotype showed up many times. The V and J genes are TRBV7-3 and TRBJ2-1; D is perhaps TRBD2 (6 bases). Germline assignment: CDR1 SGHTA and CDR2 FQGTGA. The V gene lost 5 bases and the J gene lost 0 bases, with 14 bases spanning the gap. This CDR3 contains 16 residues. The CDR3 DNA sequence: TGTGCCAGCAGCCTTAGGGACTCCAACTCCTACAATGAGCAGTTCTTC. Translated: CASSLRDSNSYNEQFF.

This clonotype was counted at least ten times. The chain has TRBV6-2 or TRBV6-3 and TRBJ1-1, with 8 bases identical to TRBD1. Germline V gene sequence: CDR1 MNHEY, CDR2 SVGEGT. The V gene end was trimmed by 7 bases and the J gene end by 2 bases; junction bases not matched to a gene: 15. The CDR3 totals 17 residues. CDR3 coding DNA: TGTGCCAGCATCCCCACCGACGGCAGGGGGCTCAACACTGAAGCTTTCTTT. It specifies CASIPTDGRGLNTEAFF.

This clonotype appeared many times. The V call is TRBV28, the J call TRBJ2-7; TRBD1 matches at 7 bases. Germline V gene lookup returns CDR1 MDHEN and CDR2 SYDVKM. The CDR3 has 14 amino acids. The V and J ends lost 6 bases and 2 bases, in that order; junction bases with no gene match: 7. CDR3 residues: CASRLNRGTYEQYF. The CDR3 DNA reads TGTGCCAGCAGACTGAACAGGGGAACCTACGAGCAGTACTTC.

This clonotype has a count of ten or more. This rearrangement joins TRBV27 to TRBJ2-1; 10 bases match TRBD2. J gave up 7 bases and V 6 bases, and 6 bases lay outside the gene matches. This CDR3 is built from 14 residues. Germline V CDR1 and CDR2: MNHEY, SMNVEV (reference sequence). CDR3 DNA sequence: TGTGCCAGCAGCTTAAGCGGGAGGGTTAATGAGCAGTTCTTC. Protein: CASSLSGRVNEQFF.

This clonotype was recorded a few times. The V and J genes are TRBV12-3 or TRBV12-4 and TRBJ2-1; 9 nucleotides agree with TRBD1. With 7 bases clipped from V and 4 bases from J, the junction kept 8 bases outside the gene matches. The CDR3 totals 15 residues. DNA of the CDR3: TGTGCCAGCACCGAGACAGGGGGGCCTTACAATGAGCAGTTCTTC. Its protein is CASTETGGPYNEQFF.

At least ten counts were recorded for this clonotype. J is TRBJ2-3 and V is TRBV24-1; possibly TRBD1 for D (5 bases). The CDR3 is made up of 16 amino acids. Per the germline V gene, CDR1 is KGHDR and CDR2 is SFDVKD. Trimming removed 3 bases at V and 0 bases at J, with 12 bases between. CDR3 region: CATSDEGVSSTDTQYF. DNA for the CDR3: TGTGCCACCAGTGATGAAGGGGTCTCTAGCACAGATACGCAGTATTTT.

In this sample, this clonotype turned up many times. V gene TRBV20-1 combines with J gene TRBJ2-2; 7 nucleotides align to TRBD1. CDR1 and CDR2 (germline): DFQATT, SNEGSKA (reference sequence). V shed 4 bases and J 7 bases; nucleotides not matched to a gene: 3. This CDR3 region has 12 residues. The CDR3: CSATNRGGELFF. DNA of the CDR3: TGCAGTGCTACCAACAGGGGCGGGGAGCTGTTTTTT.